The 8 T cell receptor beta chains below come from one sample, sequenced in a study of OX40 agonist ivuxolimab in advanced cancers. TCRdb's copy holds only in-frame clones and misses some; the assay was immunoSEQ multiplex PCR. The top ten hold just over 0.3% of the sample, which has approximately 89,000 clones, roughly 87% seen once. The sequencing used CD4+ or CD8+ T cells sorted from blood, collected in a trial of the OX40 agonist ivuxolimab. The receptors stem from an adult with an advanced solid tumor such as melanoma, head and neck, liver or kidney cancer.

This chain uses TRBV28 with TRBJ1-5, with 7 positions matching TRBD1. Germline values: CDR1 MDHEN, CDR2 SYDVKM. This CDR3 contains 17 residues. V lost 5 bases to trimming and J lost 7 bases; unmatched junction nucleotides: 17. The CDR3 protein is CASSPPGTVSRGQPQHF. The CDR3 DNA reads TGTGCCAGCAGTCCCCCGGGGACAGTCAGCCGGGGGCAGCCCCAGCATTTT.

J is TRBJ1-1 and V is TRBV19; D unresolved. V was cut by 5 bases and J by 1 base, with 17 bases left in between. The CDR3 length is 16 residues. Looked up from germline, CDR1 is LNHDA and CDR2 is SQIVND (reference sequence). In DNA form, the CDR3 reads TGTGCCAGTAGTTCCGTGGGATCACTAGGGAACACTGAAGCTTTCTTT. Protein sequence: CASSSVGSLGNTEAFF.

This clone appeared once. The chain links TRBV29-1 to TRBJ2-3; D remains unclear. CDR3 size: 10 residues. In germline, CDR1 is SQVTM, CDR2 ANQGSEA. In nucleotides, the CDR3 is TGCGGCGGCTTTCAAGATACGCAGTATTTT. Protein product: CGGFQDTQYF.

The rearrangement links TRBV19 to TRBJ2-2, with 7 bases matching TRBD1. This CDR3 region has 16 residues. The germline gives CDR1 LNHDA, CDR2 SQIVND (reference sequence). V lost 3 bases and J lost 2; bases outside the gene matches: 6. The CDR3 sequence: CASSIFGTVNTGELFF. In DNA form, the CDR3 reads TGTGCCAGTAGTATCTTTGGGACAGTAAACACCGGGGAGCTGTTTTTT. Filled out from reference TRBV19 and TRBJ2-2, the complete variable domain reads DGGITQSPKYLFRKEGQNVTLSCEQNLNHDAMYWYRQDPGQGLRLIYYSQIVNDFQKGDIAEGYSVSREKKESFPLTVTSAQKNPTAFYLCASSIFGTVNTGELFFGEGSRLTVL.

This clone was seen a few times. J is TRBJ1-2 and V is TRBV5-5, with D unresolved. The ends were cut back, 4 bases at V and 4 bases at J, with 11 bases in the middle. Germline V gene sequence: CDR1 SGHKS, CDR2 YYEKEE (reference sequence). This CDR3 comprises 13 residues. CDR3 sequence: CASSPTEGYGYTF. CDR3 DNA: TGTGCCAGCAGCCCAACAGAGGGCTATGGCTACACCTTC.

The rearrangement uses TRBV4-2 and TRBJ2-1; tentatively, D is TRBD2 (5 bases). This CDR3 is 13 amino acids long. In germline, CDR1 is LGHNA, CDR2 YNFKEQ. V was trimmed by 4 bases and J by 5 bases, leaving 9 bases between them. The CDR3 reads CASSPTRDNEQFF. The DNA for the CDR3 is TGTGCCAGCAGCCCCACTAGAGACAATGAGCAGTTCTTC.

The chain recombines TRBV4-1 with TRBJ1-4; D is unresolved. The CDR3 covers 16 residues. V lost 3 bases and J lost 2, with 13 bases in between. The germline gives CDR1 MGHRA, CDR2 YSYEKL. CDR3 in DNA: TGCGCCAGCAGCCAGCCTCTTAGGGATACTAATGAAAAACTGTTTTTT. This gives the protein CASSQPLRDTNEKLFF.

This chain uses TRBV4-3 with TRBJ1-4; D remains ambiguous. The CDR3 runs 15 residues. The V gene lost 0 bases and the J gene lost 5 bases, with 10 bases spanning the gap. CDR1 is LGHNA and CDR2 is YSLEER in the germline V gene. CDR3 region: CASSQDLGGNEKLFF. The CDR3 bases are TGCGCCAGCAGCCAAGATTTGGGCGGGAATGAAAAACTGTTTTTT.